This passage covers 23 T cell receptor beta chains from one sample sequenced in a study of blood T cell repertoires in COVID-19. Here immunoSEQ multiplex PCR was the method, and the copy in TCRdb shows in-frame clones only, minus some. In the table there are about 320,000 clones, 75% to 90% of which are singletons. Sequencing input: PBMCs or T cells enriched from blood (not recorded which). All receptors derive from a man between 60 and 75 years old who had recovered from COVID-19.

V gene TRBV28 combines with J gene TRBJ2-7, with TRBD1 matching 7 bases. Trimming at V came to 5 bases and at J to 3 bases, leaving 7 bases not matched to a gene. This CDR3 spans 14 amino acids. The germline V gene encodes CDR1 MDHEN and CDR2 SYDVKM. Here the CDR3 reads CASSLRQGNYEQYF. The CDR3 DNA reads as TGTGCCAGCAGTCTTAGACAGGGTAACTACGAGCAGTACTTC.

The chain combines TRBV25-1 with TRBJ2-1; TRBD1 agrees at 9 bases. This CDR3 is 17 amino acids long. V was pared by 6 bases and J by 9 bases, with 18 bases of the junction left unmatched. Germline V gives CDR1 MGHDK, CDR2 SYGVNS. The CDR3 coding sequence is TGTGCCAGCAGGGTCATCAGGGGGGACAGGGACTCGGGTGAGCAGTTCTTC. Translation gives CASRVIRGDRDSGEQFF. Full variable domain (outside the CDR3, taken from reference TRBV25-1 and TRBJ2-1): EADIYQTPRYLVIGTGKKITLECSQTMGHDKMYWYQQDPGMELHLIHYSYGVNSTEKGDLSSESTVSRIRTEHFPLTLESARPSHTSQYLCASRVIRGDRDSGEQFFGPGTRLTVL.

The rearrangement joins TRBV6-5 to TRBJ1-1, with a possible D match to TRBD1 (5 bases). Trimming removed 8 bases from V and 6 bases from J, with 19 bases in between. This CDR3 has 14 residues. The germline CDR1 and CDR2 sequences are MNHEY and SVGAGI. The chain's CDR3 is CASSSWGERAEAFF. The CDR3 DNA sequence: TGTGCCAGCTCATCCTGGGGGGAGAGGGCTGAAGCTTTCTTT.

The CDR3 DNA sequence: TGTGCCAGCAGGAGAACCAGGGGTCTAGGTGAAAAACTGTTTTTT. It is translated as CASRRTRGLGEKLFF. This sequence joins TRBV6-5 and TRBJ1-4; D is perhaps TRBD1 (6 bases). The ends were cut back, 6 bases at V and 7 bases at J, with 18 bases in the middle. The CDR3 sequence is 15 residues long. Looked up from germline, CDR1 is MNHEY and CDR2 is SVGAGI.

The chain combines TRBV12-3 or TRBV12-4 with TRBJ2-5, with a possible D match to TRBD2 (6 bases). The length of the CDR3 is 13 residues. With 3 bases removed from V and 6 bases from J, the gap between germline ends came to 11 bases. The DNA of the CDR3 is TGTGCCAGCAGTTTCTCAGGGAGGAAGACCCAGTACTTC. The encoded protein is CASSFSGRKTQYF.

The chain uses TRBV7-3 and TRBJ2-3; 11 bases match TRBD2. This CDR3 comprises 17 residues. The V and J ends lost 2 bases and 3 bases, in that order; junction bases with no gene match: 7. Germline CDR1 SGHTA, CDR2 FQGTGA. The CDR3 region has the DNA TGTGCCAGCAGCTTAGGGGCACTAGCGGGAGTTACAGATACGCAGTATTTT. Protein product: CASSLGALAGVTDTQYF.

The V call is TRBV3-1 (or the pseudogene TRBV3-2), the J call TRBJ2-3, with 8 positions matching TRBD1. Germline V gene lookup returns CDR1 LGHDT and CDR2 YNNKEL (reference sequence). J lost 3 bases, V lost 2 bases, and 13 bases had no gene match. The CDR3 spans 18 residues. The CDR3 sequence is CASSQHLGAGGWTDTQYF. The CDR3 region has the DNA TGTGCCAGCAGCCAACACCTCGGGGCAGGGGGCTGGACAGATACGCAGTATTTT.

The V call is TRBV5-1, the J call TRBJ1-2; D possibly corresponds to TRBD1 (5 bases). CDR1 and CDR2 from the germline V gene are SGHRS and YFSETQ. Between the trimmed V and J ends, which lost 4 bases and 3 bases, there was a span of 13 bases. The CDR3 loop spans 14 amino acids. The CDR3 sequence: CASSKEVQDYGYTF. The CDR3 bases are TGCGCCAGCAGCAAAGAGGTACAGGACTATGGCTACACCTTC.

The CDR3 reads CASSPQAGQGVYSNQPQHF. The CDR3 coding sequence is TGTGCCAGCTCACCTCAGGCGGGACAGGGGGTGTATAGCAATCAGCCCCAGCATTTT. V and J are TRBV18 and TRBJ1-5; 11 bases map to TRBD1. J was trimmed by 0 bases and V by 3 bases; bases with no gene match: 10. CDR3 size: 19 residues. Germline CDR1 and CDR2: KGHSH and LQKENI.

This clone came up a few times. The CDR3 sequence: CASSETGVDYEQYF. The CDR3 DNA reads TGTGCCAGCTCGGAAACAGGGGTCGACTACGAGCAGTACTTC. The genes are TRBV18 and TRBJ2-7, with 7 bases identical to TRBD1. Germline CDR1 reads KGHSH; CDR2 reads LQKENI. The CDR3 sequence is 14 residues long. V was pared by 6 bases and J by 3 bases, with 8 bases of the junction left unmatched.

The chain couples TRBV10-3 to TRBJ2-3; D remains ambiguous. The germline V gene encodes CDR1 ENHRY and CDR2 SYGVKD. Trimming pared 3 bases from V and 0 bases from J, leaving 7 bases between. CDR3 size: 14 residues. The CDR3 protein is CAISDSVSTDTQYF. In DNA, the CDR3 is TGTGCCATCAGTGATAGTGTAAGCACAGATACGCAGTATTTT.

J is TRBJ1-5 and V is TRBV7-2, with D perhaps matching TRBD1 (5 bases). The germline gives CDR1 SGHTA, CDR2 FQGNSA. CDR3 size: 14 residues. Deletions cut 1 base from V and 3 bases from J, with 7 bases between. The CDR3 sequence: CASSLGQYNQPQHF. The CDR3, as DNA: TGTGCCAGCAGCTTAGGACAGTACAATCAGCCCCAGCATTTT.

J is TRBJ2-1 and V is TRBV6-5; 7 bases line up with TRBD2. The CDR3 is 14 amino acids. With V trimmed by 2 bases and J by 10 bases, 8 bases remained unmatched. In germline, CDR1 is MNHEY, CDR2 SVGAGI. The CDR3 sequence is CASSYEGRGSEQFF. The CDR3 bases are TGTGCCAGCAGTTACGAGGGGCGGGGGTCCGAGCAGTTCTTC.

This chain links TRBV5-1 with TRBJ1-4; D perhaps matches TRBD1 (5 bases). The CDR3 totals 15 residues. Germline V CDR1 and CDR2: SGHRS, YFSETQ. The V end lost 8 bases, the J end lost 0 bases, and 14 bases lay between the germline ends. This chain's CDR3 is CASTNQGATNEKLFF. The CDR3 region has the DNA TGCGCCAGTACTAATCAGGGTGCAACTAATGAAAAACTGTTTTTT.

This chain uses TRBV7-2 with TRBJ2-1, with D possibly being TRBD2 (7 bases). V dropped 5 bases and J dropped 9 bases, with 23 bases sitting between them. Germline CDR1 reads SGHTA; CDR2 reads FQGNSA. The length of the CDR3 is 16 residues. The DNA of the CDR3 is TGTGCCAGCAGCCCGCCTGGGGGAGGGGGAGGGAGTGAGCAGTTCTTC. It is translated as CASSPPGGGGGSEQFF. Variable domain in full (rest from reference TRBV7-2 and TRBJ2-1): GAGVSQSPSNKVTEKGKDVELRCDPISGHTALYWYRQSLGQGLEFLIYFQGNSAPDKSGLPSDRFSAERTGGSVSTLTIQRTQQEDSAVYLCASSPPGGGGGSEQFFGPGTRLTVL.

The chain couples TRBV5-6 to TRBJ2-5; perhaps TRBD1 as D (8 bases). Trimming took off 5 bases at V and 4 bases at J, with 15 bases between the two ends. This CDR3 is 14 amino acids long. The germline CDR1 and CDR2 sequences are SGHDT and YYEEEE. The CDR3 DNA follows: TGTGCCAGCAGTTCCACAGGGGGGGGAGAGACCCAGTACTTC. Its protein product is CASSSTGGGETQYF. Combining the CDR3 with reference TRBV5-6 and TRBJ2-5 gives the whole variable domain DAGVTQSPTHLIKTRGQQVTLRCSPKSGHDTVSWYQQALGQGPQFIFQYYEEEERQRGNFPDRFSGHQFPNYSSELNVNALLLGDSALYLCASSSTGGGETQYFGPGTRLLVL.

This clone was found a few times. The rearrangement joins TRBV6-5 to TRBJ2-1, with 11 bases lining up with TRBD1. The CDR3 totals 14 residues. The germline gives CDR1 MNHEY, CDR2 SVGAGI. V lost 6 bases, J lost 8 bases, and 6 bases stayed unmatched. The CDR3 here is CASSGQGAWDEQFF. CDR3 DNA sequence: TGTGCCAGCAGCGGACAGGGGGCATGGGATGAGCAGTTCTTC.

The gene calls are TRBV19 and TRBJ1-5; D gene uncertain. V shed 7 bases and J shed 2 bases, with 6 bases lying between them. Germline lookup yields CDR1 LNHDA and CDR2 SQIVND (reference sequence). The CDR3 sequence is 12 residues long. The CDR3 here is CASNMGNQPQHF. In DNA form, the CDR3 reads TGTGCCAGTAACATGGGCAATCAGCCCCAGCATTTT.

The rearrangement joins TRBV10-1 to TRBJ2-1; a possible D gene is TRBD1 (5 bases). This CDR3 comprises 14 residues. V lost 10 bases and J 9 bases, leaving 22 bases between the germline ends. From germline, CDR1 is WNHNN and CDR2 SYGVQD (reference sequence). Here the CDR3 DNA reads TGCGCCAACTTTTGGGGTGGGGCGCGCGGTGAGCAGTTCTTC. Translation: CANFWGGARGEQFF.

In this sample, this clone turned up once. The chain employs TRBV27 and TRBJ2-1; TRBD2 matches at 9 bases. V lost 4 bases to trimming and J lost 0 bases; unmatched junction nucleotides: 7. The CDR3 totals 17 residues. Per germline, CDR1 MNHEY and CDR2 SMNVEV (reference sequence). The CDR3 spells CASSSYGSGSSYNEQFF. DNA of the CDR3: TGTGCCAGCAGTTCTTACGGTAGCGGGAGCTCCTACAATGAGCAGTTCTTC.

The rearrangement uses TRBV29-1 and TRBJ2-1, with 7 bases matching TRBD2. Per the germline V gene, CDR1 is SQVTM and CDR2 is ANQGSEA. CDR3 size: 14 residues. The J segment lost 4 bases and the V segment lost 4 bases, leaving 7 bases of the junction unmatched. The CDR3 DNA follows: TGCAGCGTTGGGTTGGGGGGGTCGTACAATGAGCAGTTCTTC. Translated, it gives CSVGLGGSYNEQFF.

The chain couples TRBV5-5 to TRBJ1-3, with D perhaps matching TRBD1 (6 bases). There are 14 residues in the CDR3. Deletions cut 3 bases from V and 8 bases from J, with 15 bases between. Germline loops: CDR1 SGHKS, CDR2 YYEKEE (reference sequence). The CDR3 reads CASSSYAGADTIYF. The CDR3 region has the DNA TGTGCCAGCAGCTCTTATGCAGGGGCAGACACCATATATTTT.

The table lists this clone with a count of one. The V gene is TRBV11-2, the J gene TRBJ1-6; tentatively, D is TRBD1 (5 bases). V lost 0 bases and J lost 10, with 16 bases in between. Germline CDR1 SGHAT, CDR2 FQNNGV. The CDR3 extends over 16 amino acids. For the CDR3, the DNA is TGTGCCAGCAGCTTAGATTTAGCAGGGTTGGGCTCACCCCTCCACTTT. Its protein is CASSLDLAGLGSPLHF. The whole variable domain, filled in from reference TRBV11-2 and TRBJ1-6, reads EAGVAQSPRYKIIEKRQSVAFWCNPISGHATLYWYQQILGQGPKLLIQFQNNGVVDDSQLPKDRFSAERLKGVDSTLKIQPAKLEDSAVYLCASSLDLAGLGSPLHFGNGTRLTVT.